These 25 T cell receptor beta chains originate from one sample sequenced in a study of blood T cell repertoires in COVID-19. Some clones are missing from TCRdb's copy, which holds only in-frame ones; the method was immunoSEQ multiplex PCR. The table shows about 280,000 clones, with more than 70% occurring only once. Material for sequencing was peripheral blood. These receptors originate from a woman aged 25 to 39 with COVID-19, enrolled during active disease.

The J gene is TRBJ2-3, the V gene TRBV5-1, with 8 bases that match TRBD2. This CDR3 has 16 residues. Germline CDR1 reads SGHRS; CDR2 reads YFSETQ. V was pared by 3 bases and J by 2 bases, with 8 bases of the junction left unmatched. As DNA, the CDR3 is TGCGCCAGCAGCTCCCTAGGACTAGCAGACACAGATACGCAGTATTTT. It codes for CASSSLGLADTDTQYF.

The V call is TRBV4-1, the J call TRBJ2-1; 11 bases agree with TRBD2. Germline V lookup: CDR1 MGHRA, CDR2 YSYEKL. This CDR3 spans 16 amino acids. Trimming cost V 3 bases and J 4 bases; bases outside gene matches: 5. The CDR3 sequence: CASSHGGTSGYNEQFF. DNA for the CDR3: TGCGCCAGCAGCCATGGGGGGACTAGCGGATACAATGAGCAGTTCTTC.

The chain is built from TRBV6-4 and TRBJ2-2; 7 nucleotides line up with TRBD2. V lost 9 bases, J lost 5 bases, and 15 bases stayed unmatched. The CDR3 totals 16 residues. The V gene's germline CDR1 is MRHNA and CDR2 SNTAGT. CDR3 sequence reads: CARKVREGVSTGELFF. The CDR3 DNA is TGTGCCAGAAAAGTGAGGGAGGGTGTGTCGACCGGGGAGCTGTTTTTT.

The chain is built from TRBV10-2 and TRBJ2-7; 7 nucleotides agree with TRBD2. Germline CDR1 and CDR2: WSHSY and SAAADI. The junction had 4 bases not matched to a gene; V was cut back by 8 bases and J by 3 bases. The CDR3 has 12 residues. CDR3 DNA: TGCGCCAGCGAAGCGGGGAACTACGAGCAGTACTTC. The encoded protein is CASEAGNYEQYF.

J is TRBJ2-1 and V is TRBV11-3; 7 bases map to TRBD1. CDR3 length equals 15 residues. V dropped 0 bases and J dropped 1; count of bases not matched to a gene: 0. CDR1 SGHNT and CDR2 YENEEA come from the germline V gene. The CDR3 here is CASSLEQGSYNEQFF. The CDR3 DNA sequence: TGTGCCAGCAGCTTAGAACAGGGGTCCTACAATGAGCAGTTCTTC.

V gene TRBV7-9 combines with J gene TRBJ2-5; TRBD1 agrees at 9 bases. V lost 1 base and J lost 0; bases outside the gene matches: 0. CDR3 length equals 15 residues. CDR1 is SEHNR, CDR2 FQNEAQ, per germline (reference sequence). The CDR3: CASSLGDRDQETQYF. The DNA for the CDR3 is TGTGCCAGCAGCTTAGGGGACAGGGACCAAGAGACCCAGTACTTC.

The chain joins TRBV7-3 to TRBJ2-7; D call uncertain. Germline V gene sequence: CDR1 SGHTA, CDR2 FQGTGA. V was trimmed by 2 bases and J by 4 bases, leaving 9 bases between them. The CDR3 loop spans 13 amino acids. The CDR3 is CASSLFNGYEQYF. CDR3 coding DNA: TGTGCCAGCAGCTTATTTAACGGTTACGAGCAGTACTTC.

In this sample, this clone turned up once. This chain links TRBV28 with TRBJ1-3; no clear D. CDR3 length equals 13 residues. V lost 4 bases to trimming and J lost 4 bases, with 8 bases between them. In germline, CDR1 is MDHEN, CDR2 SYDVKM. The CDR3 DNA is TGTGCCAGCAGTTCCGACATGGGAAACACCATATATTTT. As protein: CASSSDMGNTIYF.

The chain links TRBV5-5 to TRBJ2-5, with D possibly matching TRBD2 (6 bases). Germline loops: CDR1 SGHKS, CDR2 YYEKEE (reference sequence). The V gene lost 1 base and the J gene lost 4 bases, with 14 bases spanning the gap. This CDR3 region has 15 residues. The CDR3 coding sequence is TGTGCCAGCAGCTTGCCGCTTGCGGGAATAGAGACCCAGTACTTC. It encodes CASSLPLAGIETQYF.

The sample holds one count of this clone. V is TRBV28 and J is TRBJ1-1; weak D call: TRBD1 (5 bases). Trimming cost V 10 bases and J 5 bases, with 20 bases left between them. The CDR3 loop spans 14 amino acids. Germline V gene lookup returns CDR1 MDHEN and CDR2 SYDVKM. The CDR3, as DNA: TGTGCCACCAGGACACAACTCCGAGGGACTGAAGCTTTCTTT. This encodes CATRTQLRGTEAFF.

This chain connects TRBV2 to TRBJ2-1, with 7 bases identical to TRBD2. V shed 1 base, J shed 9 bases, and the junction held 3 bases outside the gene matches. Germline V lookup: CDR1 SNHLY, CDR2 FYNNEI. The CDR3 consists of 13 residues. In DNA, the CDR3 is TGTGCCAGCAGTGAAGGGACTAGAAGTGAGCAGTTCTTC. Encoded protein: CASSEGTRSEQFF.

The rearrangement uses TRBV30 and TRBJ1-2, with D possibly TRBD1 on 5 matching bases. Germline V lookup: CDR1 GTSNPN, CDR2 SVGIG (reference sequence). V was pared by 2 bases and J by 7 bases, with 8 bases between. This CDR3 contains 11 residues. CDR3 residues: CAWSRQGGYTF. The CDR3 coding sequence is TGTGCCTGGAGTAGGCAGGGTGGCTACACCTTC.

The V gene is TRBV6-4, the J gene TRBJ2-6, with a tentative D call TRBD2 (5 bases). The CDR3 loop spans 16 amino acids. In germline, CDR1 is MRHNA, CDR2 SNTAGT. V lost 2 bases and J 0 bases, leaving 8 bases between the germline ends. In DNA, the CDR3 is TGTGCCAGCAGTGACGTAGGGAGCTCTGGGGCCAACGTCCTGACTTTC. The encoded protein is CASSDVGSSGANVLTF.

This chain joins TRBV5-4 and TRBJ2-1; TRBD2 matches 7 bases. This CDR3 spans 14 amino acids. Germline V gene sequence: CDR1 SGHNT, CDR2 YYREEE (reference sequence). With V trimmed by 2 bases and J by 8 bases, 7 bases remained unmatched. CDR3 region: CASSFIAGVDEQFF. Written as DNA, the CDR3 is TGTGCCAGCAGCTTTATCGCGGGAGTCGATGAGCAGTTCTTC.

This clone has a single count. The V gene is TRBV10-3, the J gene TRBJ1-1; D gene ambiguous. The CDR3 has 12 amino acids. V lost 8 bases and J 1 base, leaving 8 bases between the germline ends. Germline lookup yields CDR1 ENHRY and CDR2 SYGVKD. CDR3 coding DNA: TGTGCCATCCAGAACAGGAACACTGAAGCTTTCTTT. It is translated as CAIQNRNTEAFF.

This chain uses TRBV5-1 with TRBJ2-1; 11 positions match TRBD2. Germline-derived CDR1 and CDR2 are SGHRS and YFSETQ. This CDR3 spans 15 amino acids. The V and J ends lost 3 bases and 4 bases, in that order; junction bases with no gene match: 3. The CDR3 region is CASSSGLAEYNEQFF. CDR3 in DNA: TGCGCCAGCAGCTCGGGACTAGCGGAGTACAATGAGCAGTTCTTC.

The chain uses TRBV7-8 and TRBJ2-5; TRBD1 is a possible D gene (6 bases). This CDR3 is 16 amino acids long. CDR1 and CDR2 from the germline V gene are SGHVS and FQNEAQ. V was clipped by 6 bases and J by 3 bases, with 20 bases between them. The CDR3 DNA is TGTGCCAGCAGGTCCCGTCGGGCAGGGGTGAAAGAGACCCAGTACTTC. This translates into CASRSRRAGVKETQYF.

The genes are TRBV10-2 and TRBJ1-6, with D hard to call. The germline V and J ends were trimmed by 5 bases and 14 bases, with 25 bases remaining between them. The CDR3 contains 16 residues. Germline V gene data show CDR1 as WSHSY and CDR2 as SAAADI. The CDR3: CASSPNPRAAEEALHF. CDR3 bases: TGCGCCAGCAGTCCCAACCCGAGGGCTGCGGAAGAGGCCCTCCACTTT.

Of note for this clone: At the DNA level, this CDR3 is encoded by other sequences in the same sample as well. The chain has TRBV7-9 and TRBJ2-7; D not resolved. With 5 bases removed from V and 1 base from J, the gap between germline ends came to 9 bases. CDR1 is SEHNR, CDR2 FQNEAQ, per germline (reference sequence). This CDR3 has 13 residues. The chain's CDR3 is CASSLPSSYEQYF. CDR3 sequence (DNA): TGTGCCAGCAGCCTACCATCTTCCTACGAGCAGTACTTC.

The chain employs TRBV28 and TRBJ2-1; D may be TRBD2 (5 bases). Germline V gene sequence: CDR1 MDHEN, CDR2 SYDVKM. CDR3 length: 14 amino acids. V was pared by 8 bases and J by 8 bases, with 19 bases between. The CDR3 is CASCRLRAGDEQFF. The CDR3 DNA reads TGTGCCAGCTGTAGATTGAGGGCTGGCGATGAGCAGTTCTTC.

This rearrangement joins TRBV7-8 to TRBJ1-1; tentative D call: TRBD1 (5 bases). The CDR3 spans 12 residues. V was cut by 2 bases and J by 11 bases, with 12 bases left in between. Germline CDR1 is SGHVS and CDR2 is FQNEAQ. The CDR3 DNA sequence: TGTGCCAGCAGCTTACATCTCGGGGGGGCTTTCTTT. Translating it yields CASSLHLGGAFF.

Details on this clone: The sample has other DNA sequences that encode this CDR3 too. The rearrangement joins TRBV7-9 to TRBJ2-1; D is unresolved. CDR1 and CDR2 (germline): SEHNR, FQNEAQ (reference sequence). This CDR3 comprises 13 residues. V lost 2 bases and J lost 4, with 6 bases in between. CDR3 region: CASSLQVYNEQFF. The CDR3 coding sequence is TGTGCCAGCAGCTTACAGGTGTACAATGAGCAGTTCTTC.

CDR3 protein: CASSLERREITGELFF. DNA of the CDR3: TGTGCCAGCAGCTTAGAACGGCGGGAGATAACCGGGGAGCTGTTTTTT. V is TRBV7-8 and J is TRBJ2-2; TRBD2 matches at 7 bases. The trim removed 1 base at V and 5 bases at J, leaving 7 bases unmatched. In germline, CDR1 is SGHVS, CDR2 FQNEAQ. The CDR3 is 16 residues long.

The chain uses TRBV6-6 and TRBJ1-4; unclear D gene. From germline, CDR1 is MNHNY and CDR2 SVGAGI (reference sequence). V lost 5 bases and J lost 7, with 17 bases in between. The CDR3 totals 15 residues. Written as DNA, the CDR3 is TGTGCCAGCAGTCACTTATCAGGCCAATTTGAAAAACTGTTTTTT. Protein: CASSHLSGQFEKLFF.

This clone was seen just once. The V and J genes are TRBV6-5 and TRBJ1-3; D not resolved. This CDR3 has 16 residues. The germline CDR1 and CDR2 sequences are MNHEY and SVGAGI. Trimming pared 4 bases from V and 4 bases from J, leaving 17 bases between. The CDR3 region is CASSLEAQKVGNTIYF. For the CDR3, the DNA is TGTGCCAGCAGTTTGGAGGCGCAGAAAGTAGGAAACACCATATATTTT.